The clone carrying this T cell receptor (beta chain) has a count of ten or more. Its antigen remains unknown. CDR3 length: 13 amino acids. V lost 4 bases, J lost 5 bases, and 11 bases lay in between. Germline loops: CDR1 MDHEN, CDR2 SYDVKM. TCRdb re-called the reads with MiXCR, one entry per CDR3 protein. The data show about 770,000 distinct CDR3 sequences, roughly 29% seen once. This specimen comes from a study of T cell repertoires in cytomegalovirus infection. Background on the study: Epitope selection comprised recently identified HLA-C-restricted CMV epitopes and well-studied HLA-B-restricted CMV epitopes. An indication of both CMV infection and matching HLA type came from public TCR beta signatures.

Study-level points and caveats: Cumulated frequencies of public TCR beta families served to identify carriers of CMV plus the relevant HLA. HLA-C-restricted CMV-specific TCR beta clonotypes prevailed in the ex vivo response.

The rearrangement links TRBV28 to TRBJ1-1; D gene uncertain. This specimen was cultured CD8+ T cells from PBMCs, taken from culture after CMV antigen stimulation. This sequence originates from a human donor in good health (CMV status not recorded). Some clones in this sample may be carry-over from other donors' samples. The CDR3 nucleotides are TGTGCCAGCAGTTCCCCGAGTAGGACTGAAGCTTTCTTT. This translates into CASSSPSRTEAFF.